These T cell receptor beta chains were read from a single sample in a study of OX40 agonist ivuxolimab in advanced cancers. Some clones are missing from TCRdb's copy, which holds only in-frame ones; the method was immunoSEQ multiplex PCR. Of just over 60,000 clones detected, 92% appear once; the ten largest clones hold 0.55% to 0.8%. The starting material was CD4+ or CD8+ T cells sorted from blood, obtained in a trial of the OX40 agonist ivuxolimab. Receptors were obtained from an adult with an advanced solid tumor such as melanoma, head and neck, liver or kidney cancer. The CDR3 runs from the conserved cysteine through the conserved F or W. A D gene is named only where the DNA matches it firmly. Clone size is given for some rows only: seen once, a few or many times, or a class if the clone is expanded.

abundance	d_gene	v_gene	j_gene	CDR3nt	CDR3aa
.	TRBD1	TRBV6-5	TRBJ1-1	TGTGCCAGCAGGGAACAGGGGGACACTGAAGCTTTCTTT	CASREQGDTEAFF
.	TRBD2	TRBV14	TRBJ2-1	TGTGCCAGCAGCATTAGCGGGAGGGTTAGGGATGAGCAGTTCTTC	CASSISGRVRDEQFF
.	TRBD2	TRBV6-5	TRBJ2-3	TGTGCCAGCAGGACCCAGCGGGACACAGATACGCAGTATTTT	CASRTQRDTDTQYF
.	TRBD2	TRBV28	TRBJ2-7	TGTGCCAGCAGTTCACCGGGACTAGCGCTCGACGAGCAGTACTTC	CASSSPGLALDEQYF
.	TRBD2	TRBV7-6	TRBJ2-2	TGTGCCAGCACCCGGGGACTAGCGGCGAACGGGGAGCTGTTTTTT	CASTRGLAANGELFF
.	.	TRBV18	TRBJ1-1	TGTGCCAGCTCACCTACAGGAGGGACTGAAGCTTTCTTT	CASSPTGGTEAFF
few	TRBD2	TRBV11-2	TRBJ2-1	TGTGCCAGCAGCGTTGGACTAGCGGGGGAGGGGAATGAGCAGTTCTTC	CASSVGLAGEGNEQFF
.	TRBD1	TRBV5-4	TRBJ2-7	TGTGCCAGCAGCCGATCAGGGGGCCTGGACGAGCAGTACTTC	CASSRSGGLDEQYF
.	.	TRBV7-3	TRBJ1-3	TGTGCCAGCAGCCCAGGACACTCTGGAAACACCATATATTTT	CASSPGHSGNTIYF
.	TRBD2	TRBV5-1	TRBJ2-1	TGCGCCAGCAGCCTGACTAGCGGGAGTTGGTATGAGCAGTTCTTC	CASSLTSGSWYEQFF
once	TRBD2	TRBV11-2	TRBJ2-1	TGTGCCAGCAGCCCGCGGGAGTTGGGCTACAATGAGCAGTTCTTC	CASSPRELGYNEQFF
.	.	TRBV9	TRBJ1-3	TGTGCCAGCAGCGCAGGGACTATTCCGGACACCATATATTTT	CASSAGTIPDTIYF
.	.	TRBV5-1	TRBJ1-1	TGCGCCAGCAGCCTTGTTGGGGTAGGGGCCACTGAAGCTTTCTTT	CASSLVGVGATEAFF
.	TRBD1	TRBV30	TRBJ2-7	TGTGCCCAGAGCCCGACAGGGAATTCGGGCGACGAGCAGTACTTC	CAQSPTGNSGDEQYF
.	TRBD1	TRBV2	TRBJ2-5	TGTGCCAGCAGTTACCCCACACGGGACAGGGCTCAAGAGACCCAGTACTTC	CASSYPTRDRAQETQYF
.	TRBD1	TRBV5-4	TRBJ1-2	TGTGCCAGCAGCTTTTTCACAGGGGGCGAGGGCTACACCTTC	CASSFFTGGEGYTF
.	.	TRBV7-3	TRBJ2-3	TGTGCCAGCAGCTTAAGGGCTACGACAGATACGCAGTATTTT	CASSLRATTDTQYF
.	TRBD1	TRBV10-3	TRBJ2-2	TGTGCCATCAGTGAGTTCGTGACAGGGGCCACCGGGGAGCTGTTTTTT	CAISEFVTGATGELFF
.	TRBD1	TRBV18	TRBJ2-3	TGTGCCAGCTCACCACGGACAGGGGGCACAGATACGCAGTATTTT	CASSPRTGGTDTQYF
.	.	TRBV10-1	TRBJ2-7	TGCGCCAGCTTCCGGGACCGCTCGGCGTACGAGCAGTACTTC	CASFRDRSAYEQYF
.	.	TRBV5-8	TRBJ2-2	TGTGCCAGCAGCATTGGGACTTCCTCCTCCGGGGAGCTGTTTTTT	CASSIGTSSSGELFF
.	.	TRBV7-9	TRBJ2-2	TGTGCCAGCAGCCCCGGAGCGGGCCCCGGGGAGCTGTTTTTT	CASSPGAGPGELFF
.	TRBD1	TRBV5-1	TRBJ1-4	TGCGCCAGCACCAAGGGGGCGTCAACTAATGAAAAACTGTTTTTT	CASTKGASTNEKLFF
.	TRBD2	TRBV2	TRBJ2-5	TGTGCCAGCAGTGAACCCCGAGTTGGTAGCGGGAGCCGGGAGACCCAGTACTTC	CASSEPRVGSGSRETQYF
.	.	TRBV6-5	TRBJ2-7	TGTGCCAGCAGTTACTCAGCCCCCTACGAGCAGTACTTC	CASSYSAPYEQYF
.	.	TRBV9	TRBJ1-3	TGTGCCAGCAGCGTATCAAGCTCTGGAAACACCATATATTTT	CASSVSSSGNTIYF
.	TRBD2	TRBV19	TRBJ2-7	TGTGCCAGTAGTACTACGGGACTAGCGGGAGCCGAGCAGTACTTC	CASSTTGLAGAEQYF
.	.	TRBV9	TRBJ1-3	TGTGCCAGCAGCGCCGCAGGGGCTTCTGGAAACACCATATATTTT	CASSAAGASGNTIYF
.	.	TRBV10-2	TRBJ2-7	TGCGCCAGCAGTGAGTCTCGGGGGACACTAATCTACGAGCAGTACTTC	CASSESRGTLIYEQYF
.	TRBD1	TRBV7-3	TRBJ1-1	TGTGCCAGCAGCGCCCGAACAGGGGTCACTGAAGCTTTCTTT	CASSARTGVTEAFF
.	.	TRBV19	TRBJ1-2	TGTGCCAGTAGTAGCGGACAAGGCCGGGATGGCTACACCTTC	CASSSGQGRDGYTF
.	.	TRBV2	TRBJ1-2	TGTGCCAGCAGTGACAGACTCTATGGCTACACCTTC	CASSDRLYGYTF
.	.	TRBV30	TRBJ2-5	TGTGCCTGGAGTCCCTTTAGCGGCCTTTTACAAGAGACCCAGTACTTC	CAWSPFSGLLQETQYF
.	.	TRBV13	TRBJ2-7	TGTGCCAGCAGCGCAATGCGTTCCTACGAGCAGTACTTC	CASSAMRSYEQYF
.	.	TRBV5-4	TRBJ2-2	TGTGCCAGCAGCTTATTTGGGGCGAACACCGGGGAGCTGTTTTTT	CASSLFGANTGELFF
.	TRBD2	TRBV5-4	TRBJ2-2	TGTGCCAGCAGCTACAAGCGGGGGGCCACCGGGGAGCTGTTTTTT	CASSYKRGATGELFF
.	.	TRBV27	TRBJ2-1	TGTGCCAGCAGTCCAGACCGGAGCTCCTACAATGAGCAGTTCTTC	CASSPDRSSYNEQFF
.	TRBD2	TRBV5-1	TRBJ2-3	TGCGCCAGCAGCGGCGGACTAGCGGGAAGCACAGATACGCAGTATTTT	CASSGGLAGSTDTQYF
once	.	TRBV19	TRBJ2-5	TGTGCCAGTAGTATTGGACTCCAAGAGACCCAGTACTTC	CASSIGLQETQYF
.	TRBD1	TRBV29-1	TRBJ1-1	TGCAGCGTCGGCGGGACAGGGTTATACACTGAAGCTTTCTTT	CSVGGTGLYTEAFF
.	.	TRBV6-6	TRBJ2-3	TGTGCCAGCAGTTTCGACGGGGATACGCAGTATTTT	CASSFDGDTQYF
.	.	TRBV7-9	TRBJ2-2	TGTGCCAGCAGCTTACAAGATTCGAACACCGGGGAGCTGTTTTTT	CASSLQDSNTGELFF
.	TRBD2	TRBV6-5	TRBJ2-7	TGTGCCAGCAGGACTAGCGGCTTCTACGAGCAGTACTTC	CASRTSGFYEQYF
.	.	TRBV4-2	TRBJ1-1	TGTGCCAGCAGCCAAGGTTTGCGGGGGACGGGGACTGAAGCTTTCTTT	CASSQGLRGTGTEAFF
.	.	TRBV19	TRBJ2-5	TGTGCCAGTAGTATACGCCGCTCGGCGGAGACCCAGTACTTC	CASSIRRSAETQYF